The 12 T cell receptor beta chains presented below share a single source sample, sequenced in a study of regulatory T cells. The primer mix had 52 TRBV and 13 TRBJ primers. Libraries were prepared by immunoSEQ multiplex PCR; TCRdb keeps only in-frame clonotypes and omits some of them. The sample has approximately 9,000 clones, over 75% seen once. Sequenced sample: CD8+ T cells sorted from blood. Receptors originate from a young adult with CD3G deficiency.

V gene TRBV7-9 combines with J gene TRBJ2-7, with no clear D. The CDR3 is made up of 11 amino acids. Trimming removed 5 bases at V and 5 bases at J, with 7 bases between. Germline-derived CDR1 and CDR2 are SEHNR and FQNEAQ (reference sequence). The CDR3 spells CASSREDEQYF. CDR3 DNA: TGTGCCAGCAGCCGCGAAGACGAGCAGTACTTC.

J is TRBJ2-7 and V is TRBV10-3; a weak D match, TRBD2 (6 bases). V lost 0 bases to trimming and J lost 3 bases, with 12 bases between them. This CDR3 has 15 amino acids. Germline CDR1 is ENHRY and CDR2 is SYGVKD. The CDR3 here is CAISESGGRHYEQYF. Written as DNA, the CDR3 is TGTGCCATCAGTGAGTCTGGAGGGAGGCACTACGAGCAGTACTTC.

V and J are TRBV5-6 and TRBJ2-4, with 8 bases lining up with TRBD1. CDR1 is SGHDT, CDR2 YYEEEE, per germline. The CDR3 loop spans 17 amino acids. With 0 bases clipped from V and 0 bases from J, the junction kept 5 bases outside the gene matches. The CDR3 spells CASSLAHTGGAKNIQYF. The DNA of the CDR3 is TGTGCCAGCAGCTTGGCCCATACAGGGGGAGCCAAAAACATTCAGTACTTC.

A few counts support this clone. J is TRBJ2-5 and V is TRBV7-9; possible D gene TRBD2, 6 bases. The CDR3 is 17 residues long. Per the germline V gene, CDR1 is SEHNR and CDR2 is FQNEAQ (reference sequence). Trimming cost V 5 bases and J 3 bases, with 22 bases left between them. The CDR3: CASSPSAGRVGKETQYF. The CDR3, as DNA: TGTGCCAGCAGCCCGTCGGCGGGGCGTGTGGGAAAAGAGACCCAGTACTTC.

J is TRBJ2-1 and V is TRBV10-3, with D possibly called TRBD1 or TRBD2 (5 bases each). This CDR3 region has 15 residues. The V end lost 6 bases, the J end lost 2 bases, and 14 bases lay between the germline ends. Germline V gene data show CDR1 as ENHRY and CDR2 as SYGVKD. In nucleotides, the CDR3 is TGTGCCATCAGAGGGACCGACAACGCCTACAATGAGCAGTTCTTC. Amino acid sequence: CAIRGTDNAYNEQFF.

The genes are TRBV6-1 and TRBJ1-1; D is unresolved. CDR3 size: 12 residues. Trimming removed 1 base at V and 1 base at J, with 1 base between. Germline-derived CDR1 and CDR2 are MNHNS and SASEGT. The CDR3 DNA is TGTGCCAGCAGTGAAGGGAACACTGAAGCTTTCTTT. Protein: CASSEGNTEAFF.

CDR3 amino acids: CASRQLAAQYF. For the CDR3, the DNA is TGTGCCAGCAGGCAACTAGCGGCGCAGTACTTC. The chain employs TRBV6-1 and TRBJ2-7; 8 nucleotides align to TRBD2. The CDR3 is made up of 11 amino acids. J lost 9 bases, V lost 6 bases, and 4 bases had no gene match. Germline V gene data show CDR1 as MNHNS and CDR2 as SASEGT.

The chain combines TRBV19 with TRBJ1-2; D is undetermined. The CDR3 length is 12 residues. The V gene lost 2 bases and the J gene lost 1 base, with 2 bases spanning the gap. In germline, CDR1 is LNHDA, CDR2 SQIVND (reference sequence). DNA of the CDR3: TGTGCCAGTAGTATAAGTAACTATGGCTACACCTTC. Translating gives CASSISNYGYTF.

The rearrangement links TRBV6-1 to TRBJ2-7; D gene uncertain. CDR1 is MNHNS and CDR2 is SASEGT in the germline V gene. V dropped 1 base and J dropped 12 bases, with 10 bases sitting between them. This CDR3 spans 11 amino acids. CDR3 sequence: CASSEGLVPYF. CDR3 nucleotides: TGTGCCAGCAGTGAAGGGCTGGTTCCGTACTTC.

This chain uses TRBV7-9 with TRBJ2-7; a weak D match, TRBD2 (5 bases). Germline values: CDR1 SEHNR, CDR2 FQNEAQ (reference sequence). This CDR3 spans 14 amino acids. V shed 0 bases and J shed 3 bases, with 9 bases lying between them. CDR3 DNA sequence: TGTGCCAGCAGCTTAGCTGGAGGCGGCTACGAGCAGTACTTC. Translated, it gives CASSLAGGGYEQYF. The variable domain in full, completed from reference TRBV7-9 and TRBJ2-7, reads DTGVSQNPRHKITKRGQNVTFRCDPISEHNRLYWYRQTLGQGPEFLTYFQNEAQLEKSRLLSDRFSAERPKGSFSTLEIQRTEQGDSAMYLCASSLAGGGYEQYFGPGTRLTVT.

This chain uses TRBV7-9 with TRBJ2-3, with 8 nucleotides matching TRBD1. CDR1 is SEHNR, CDR2 FQNEAQ, per germline (reference sequence). V was clipped by 5 bases and J by 2 bases; unmatched bases: 18. The CDR3 extends over 19 amino acids. The CDR3 DNA is TGTGCCAGCAGCCCGGGACAGGTTGTGCCCGCGGGTCCCACAGATACGCAGTATTTT. Translating it yields CASSPGQVVPAGPTDTQYF.

CDR3 amino acids: CASSPGTPNTGELFF. In DNA form, the CDR3 reads TGTGCCAGCAGTCCCGGGACACCGAACACCGGGGAGCTGTTTTTT. The V gene is TRBV28, the J gene TRBJ2-2; possibly TRBD1 for D (6 bases). V was trimmed by 5 bases and J by 0 bases, leaving 10 bases between them. The germline V gene has CDR1 MDHEN and CDR2 SYDVKM. This CDR3 region has 15 residues.